The rows below give T cell receptor beta chains drawn from one sample of a study of T cell repertoires in cytomegalovirus infection. One entry per CDR3 protein, called by TCRdb with MiXCR from the reads. The table shows fewer than 950,000 distinct CDR3 sequences, with approximately 29% occurring only once. The antigens of these receptors remain unknown. The sample was cultured CD8+ T cells from PBMCs, taken from culture after CMV antigen stimulation. These receptors all stem from a human donor in good health (CMV status not recorded). Some clones in this sample may be carry-over from other donors' samples. Both conserved end residues are part of each CDR3. The order of the fields is clone size, J gene, D gene, V gene, CDR3 protein, CDR3 DNA. D genes are given only for firm matches. A clone size is listed for some rows: how often the clone was seen (once, few, many), or a class if it is expanded.

abundance: many; j_gene: TRBJ2-1; d_gene: -; v_gene: TRBV7-8; CDR3aa: CASSIITSSYNEQFF; CDR3nt: TGTGCCAGTTCCATCATCACTAGCTCCTACAATGAGCAGTTCTTC
abundance: few; j_gene: TRBJ1-2; d_gene: -; v_gene: TRBV7-9; CDR3aa: CASSPSGSGYTF; CDR3nt: TGTGCCAGCAGCCCTTCCGGGAGTGGCTACACCTTC
abundance: few; j_gene: TRBJ2-4; d_gene: TRBD1; v_gene: TRBV11-1; CDR3aa: CASSFPGTGGNIQYF; CDR3nt: TGTGCCAGCAGCTTTCCAGGGACAGGGGGAAACATTCAGTACTTC
abundance: -; j_gene: TRBJ2-5; d_gene: TRBD1; v_gene: TRBV12-3/TRBV12-4; CDR3aa: CASSPRQGSETQYF; CDR3nt: TGTGCCAGCAGTCCTCGACAGGGATCGGAGACCCAGTACTTC
abundance: few; j_gene: TRBJ2-7; d_gene: -; v_gene: TRBV6-6; CDR3aa: CASSYSTETTYEQYF; CDR3nt: TGTGCCAGCAGTTACTCGACAGAGACTACCTACGAGCAGTACTTC
abundance: once; j_gene: TRBJ2-7; d_gene: -; v_gene: TRBV14; CDR3aa: CASSQELPRDTSTKQYF; CDR3nt: TGTGCCAGCAGCCAAGAACTACCCCGGGACACCTCCACAAAGCAGTACTTC
abundance: few; j_gene: TRBJ2-1; d_gene: -; v_gene: TRBV4-1; CDR3aa: CASSHTGTSFVAYNEQFF; CDR3nt: TGCGCCAGCAGCCACACAGGGACCTCATTTGTAGCCTACAATGAGCAGTTCTTC
abundance: -; j_gene: TRBJ2-1; d_gene: -; v_gene: TRBV6-1; CDR3aa: CASSEAQAYEQFF; CDR3nt: TGTGCCAGCAGTGAAGCGCAGGCATATGAGCAGTTCTTC
abundance: few; j_gene: TRBJ1-1; d_gene: -; v_gene: TRBV6-5; CDR3aa: CASSYFQRGNTEAFF; CDR3nt: TGTGCCAGCAGTTACTTTCAGCGGGGAAACACTGAAGCTTTCTTT
abundance: once; j_gene: TRBJ2-2; d_gene: TRBD1; v_gene: TRBV19; CDR3aa: CASSIQGRDSRFTGELFF; CDR3nt: TGTGCCAGTAGTATACAGGGCCGGGACAGTCGTTTCACCGGGGAGCTGTTTTTT
abundance: -; j_gene: TRBJ2-7; d_gene: TRBD1; v_gene: TRBV7-6; CDR3aa: CASRTPGQDYEQYF; CDR3nt: TGTGCCAGCAGAACTCCGGGACAGGACTACGAGCAGTACTTC
abundance: -; j_gene: TRBJ1-5; d_gene: -; v_gene: TRBV7-9; CDR3aa: CASGDWSGPQHF; CDR3nt: TGTGCCAGTGGGGACTGGTCGGGTCCCCAGCATTTT
abundance: few; j_gene: TRBJ1-1; d_gene: TRBD1; v_gene: TRBV7-9; CDR3aa: CASSPAEGAGTEAFF; CDR3nt: TGTGCCAGCAGCCCGGCGGAGGGGGCAGGGACTGAAGCTTTCTTT
abundance: -; j_gene: TRBJ2-2; d_gene: -; v_gene: TRBV20-1; CDR3aa: CSAEGQDKLAGELFF; CDR3nt: TGCAGTGCTGAGGGCCAGGACAAATTGGCCGGGGAGCTGTTTTTT
abundance: -; j_gene: TRBJ1-5; d_gene: TRBD1; v_gene: TRBV19; CDR3aa: CASSMPGGPFSNQPQHF; CDR3nt: TGTGCCAGTAGTATGCCAGGGGGCCCGTTTAGCAATCAGCCCCAGCATTTT
abundance: -; j_gene: TRBJ1-4; d_gene: TRBD1; v_gene: TRBV27; CDR3aa: CASSSLTGATNEKLFF; CDR3nt: TGTGCCAGCAGTTCCCTCACAGGGGCAACTAATGAAAAACTGTTTTTT
abundance: few; j_gene: TRBJ2-3; d_gene: -; v_gene: TRBV7-8; CDR3aa: CASSYPGRDTDTQYF; CDR3nt: TGTGCCAGCAGCTACCCGGGACGAGACACAGATACGCAGTATTTT
abundance: -; j_gene: TRBJ2-2; d_gene: TRBD2; v_gene: TRBV4-1; CDR3aa: CASSQSSGGLPAGELFF; CDR3nt: TGCGCCAGCAGCCAAAGTAGCGGGGGGCTCCCGGCCGGGGAGCTGTTTTTT
abundance: few; j_gene: TRBJ1-1; d_gene: -; v_gene: TRBV6-1; CDR3aa: CATRGGLTEAFF; CDR3nt: TGTGCCACGAGGGGGGGGCTCACTGAAGCTTTCTTT
abundance: many; j_gene: TRBJ2-5; d_gene: TRBD1; v_gene: TRBV24-1; CDR3aa: CATSDTYRGHRF; CDR3nt: TGTGCCACCAGTGACACCTATAGGGGGCATCGCTTC
abundance: -; j_gene: TRBJ2-1; d_gene: -; v_gene: TRBV5-4; CDR3aa: CASSLAIGVNEQFF; CDR3nt: TGTGCCAGCAGCTTGGCCATCGGGGTCAATGAGCAGTTCTTC
abundance: many; j_gene: TRBJ2-1; d_gene: TRBD2; v_gene: TRBV7-6; CDR3aa: CASSLRLAVLGGPHNEQFF; CDR3nt: TGTGCCAGCAGCCTAAGACTAGCGGTCCTGGGGGGACCCCACAATGAGCAGTTCTTC
abundance: -; j_gene: TRBJ1-1; d_gene: TRBD1; v_gene: TRBV6-1; CDR3aa: CASSCLGQGYTEAFF; CDR3nt: TGTGCCAGCAGTTGTCTCGGACAGGGGTACACTGAAGCTTTCTTT
abundance: -; j_gene: TRBJ2-3; d_gene: -; v_gene: TRBV6-6; CDR3aa: CASSWTEGTDTQYF; CDR3nt: TGTGCCAGCAGTTGGACAGAAGGCACAGATACGCAGTATTTT
abundance: few; j_gene: TRBJ1-5; d_gene: -; v_gene: TRBV7-2; CDR3aa: CASSPLGNQPQHF; CDR3nt: TGTGCCAGCAGCCCCCTCGGGAATCAGCCCCAGCATTTT
abundance: -; j_gene: TRBJ2-1; d_gene: TRBD1; v_gene: TRBV24-1; CDR3aa: CATTYPWDRGLCSYNEQFF; CDR3nt: TGTGCCACCACTTACCCATGGGACAGGGGGCTTTGTTCCTACAATGAGCAGTTCTTC
abundance: few; j_gene: TRBJ2-1; d_gene: -; v_gene: TRBV10-3; CDR3aa: CAISGSTVANEQFF; CDR3nt: TGTGCCATCAGTGGGTCGACCGTCGCCAATGAGCAGTTCTTC
abundance: many; j_gene: TRBJ2-7; d_gene: -; v_gene: TRBV7-2; CDR3aa: CASSPIPESYYYEQYF; CDR3nt: TGTGCCAGCAGCCCTATACCAGAGTCCTATTACTACGAGCAGTACTTC
abundance: -; j_gene: TRBJ1-4; d_gene: -; v_gene: TRBV7-4; CDR3aa: CASSHGGGNEKLFF; CDR3nt: TGTGCCAGCAGCCACGGGGGGGGTAATGAAAAACTGTTTTTT
abundance: many; j_gene: TRBJ1-3; d_gene: -; v_gene: TRBV12-3/TRBV12-4; CDR3aa: CASNTGSQGNTIYF; CDR3nt: TGTGCCAGCAATACCGGCAGCCAAGGAAACACCATATATTTT
abundance: many; j_gene: TRBJ2-3; d_gene: TRBD1; v_gene: TRBV7-2; CDR3aa: CASSRTWDRGPGDTQYF; CDR3nt: TGTGCCAGCAGCCGAACGTGGGACAGGGGGCCCGGAGATACGCAGTATTTT